The 25 T cell receptor beta chains in this list originate from one sample, sequenced in a study of CD8 T cells in Susac syndrome. Reverse transcription of roughly 0.5 to 1 ug RNA used random hexamers. TCRdb called the immunoSEQ multiplex PCR reads again in MiXCR, with one record for every CDR3 protein. Among a few hundred thousand distinct CDR3 sequences listed, more than 70% were seen once. Sequenced input: CD8+ T cells from PBMCs. The receptors shown here come from a human donor with multiple sclerosis.

The chain has TRBV7-3 and TRBJ2-2, with 7 bases identical to TRBD1. The length of the CDR3 is 18 residues. V lost 6 bases to trimming and J lost 2 bases; unmatched junction nucleotides: 15. Looked up from germline, CDR1 is SGHTA and CDR2 is FQGTGA. CDR3 protein: CASSSPTGTELNTGELFF. The CDR3 DNA is TGTGCCAGCAGTTCCCCTACAGGGACAGAGCTCAACACCGGGGAGCTGTTTTTT.

The chain recombines TRBV3-1 with TRBJ2-7, with unresolved D. Germline-derived CDR1 and CDR2 are LGHDT and YNNKEL (reference sequence). V lost 1 base and J 2 bases, leaving 9 bases between the germline ends. The CDR3 extends over 14 amino acids. CDR3: CASSQGDATYEQYF. As DNA, the CDR3 is TGTGCCAGCAGCCAAGGAGACGCTACCTACGAGCAGTACTTC.

CDR3 coding DNA: TGCAGTGCTAGAGATGAACGGTCGAACACCGGGGAGCTGTTTTTT. This gives the protein CSARDERSNTGELFF. This rearrangement joins TRBV20-1 to TRBJ2-2; D unclear. This CDR3 has 15 amino acids. Germline V gene lookup returns CDR1 DFQATT and CDR2 SNEGSKA (reference sequence). With 0 bases removed from V and 0 bases from J, the gap between germline ends came to 8 bases.

V gene TRBV5-1 combines with J gene TRBJ2-7, with TRBD1 identical over 10 bases. The V and J ends lost 3 bases and 4 bases, in that order; junction bases with no gene match: 7. The CDR3 totals 15 residues. Germline values: CDR1 SGHRS, CDR2 YFSETQ. The CDR3 DNA reads TGCGCCAGCAGCTCCCCGACAGGGGGCGAATACGAGCAGTACTTC. The encoded protein is CASSSPTGGEYEQYF.

V is TRBV20-1 and J is TRBJ1-2, with TRBD1 matching over 7 bases. The CDR3 contains 15 residues. Germline V gene sequence: CDR1 DFQATT, CDR2 SNEGSKA (reference sequence). Trimming removed 6 bases from V and 8 bases from J; junction bases left unmatched: 18. The CDR3 here is CSAPRAERGREGYTF. The CDR3 nucleotides read TGCAGTGCCCCGAGGGCCGAAAGGGGGCGGGAGGGCTACACCTTC.

The V gene is TRBV2, the J gene TRBJ2-7, with a weak D call TRBD1 (6 bases). Trimming removed 6 bases at V and 6 bases at J, with 15 bases between. The CDR3 contains 13 residues. Germline V lookup: CDR1 SNHLY, CDR2 FYNNEI. CDR3 nucleotide sequence: TGTGCCAGCAGAGTGAGGGGGTTAGGCGAGCAGTACTTC. As protein: CASRVRGLGEQYF. The complete variable domain, with remaining parts taken from reference TRBV2 and TRBJ2-7, reads EPEVTQTPSHQVTQMGQEVILRCVPISNHLYFYWYRQILGQKVEFLVSFYNNEISEKSEIFDDQFSVERPDGSNFTLKIRSTKLEDSAMYFCASRVRGLGEQYFGPGTRLTVT.

This chain links TRBV6-1 with TRBJ2-3; unclear D gene. This CDR3 contains 13 residues. Deletions cut 5 bases from V and 2 bases from J, with 8 bases between. Germline CDR1 MNHNS, CDR2 SASEGT. The CDR3 DNA follows: TGTGCCAGCAGTCCCGACCACACAGATACGCAGTATTTT. Protein sequence: CASSPDHTDTQYF.

In this sample, this clonotype turned up once. The chain combines TRBV5-1 with TRBJ1-1, with D perhaps matching TRBD1 (5 bases). CDR1 is SGHRS and CDR2 is YFSETQ in the germline V gene. V lost 4 bases and J lost 1, with 17 bases in between. This CDR3 region has 16 residues. The CDR3 DNA follows: TGCGCCAGCAGCCCTACCGGGGCACATCCGAACACTGAAGCTTTCTTT. Protein sequence: CASSPTGAHPNTEAFF.

This sequence joins TRBV27 and TRBJ2-1; the match to TRBD1 covers 10 bases. The trim removed 10 bases at V and 5 bases at J, leaving 14 bases unmatched. This CDR3 is built from 16 residues. Germline-derived CDR1 and CDR2 are MNHEY and SMNVEV (reference sequence). The CDR3 DNA follows: TGTGCCATCGCGCCTACGGACAGGGGGACCCACAATGAGCAGTTCTTC. The encoded protein is CAIAPTDRGTHNEQFF.

On this clonotype itself: One end of the junction does not line up with germline, which may come from a read error. The chain recombines TRBV2 with TRBJ2-7; possibly TRBD2 for D (7 bases). From germline, CDR1 is SNHLY and CDR2 FYNNEI. The CDR3 covers 14 residues. The CDR3 sequence: CASSKAGQDYEQYF. CDR3 coding DNA: TGTGCCAGCAGTAAAGCGGGACAAGACTACGAGCAGTACTTC.

The chain is built from TRBV7-9 and TRBJ1-2; D may be TRBD1 (5 bases). Looked up from germline, CDR1 is SEHNR and CDR2 is FQNEAQ (reference sequence). Between the trimmed V and J ends, which lost 5 bases and 6 bases, there was a span of 13 bases. CDR3 size: 13 residues. CDR3 bases: TGTGCCAGCAGCCGAGGAGGGGCGAATGGCTACACCTTC. Its translation is CASSRGGANGYTF.

This rearrangement joins TRBV27 to TRBJ1-2; 9 bases align to TRBD1. From germline, CDR1 is MNHEY and CDR2 SMNVEV (reference sequence). Trimming removed 6 bases from V and 8 bases from J; junction bases left unmatched: 4. The CDR3 length is 12 residues. Written as DNA, the CDR3 is TGTGCCAGCAGACAGGGGGCGCAGGGCTACACCTTC. It specifies CASRQGAQGYTF.

The rearrangement uses TRBV20-1 and TRBJ1-1; 7 bases map to TRBD1. With V trimmed by 5 bases and J by 0 bases, 12 bases remained unmatched. There are 16 residues in the CDR3. Germline V CDR1 and CDR2: DFQATT, SNEGSKA (reference sequence). CDR3 sequence (DNA): TGCAGTGCTCCCTATGAAACAGGGGTCCTGAACACTGAAGCTTTCTTT. Residues: CSAPYETGVLNTEAFF.

V gene TRBV6-1 combines with J gene TRBJ2-4; 7 positions match TRBD2. CDR1 and CDR2 (germline): MNHNS, SASEGT. With V trimmed by 4 bases and J by 3 bases, 9 bases remained unmatched. There are 16 residues in the CDR3. The CDR3 DNA follows: TGTGCCAGCAGTGCCGCCAGAGCGGGGAGCAAAAACATTCAGTACTTC. Its translation: CASSAARAGSKNIQYF.

The genes are TRBV27 and TRBJ1-1, with TRBD1 identical over 9 bases. Germline-derived CDR1 and CDR2 are MNHEY and SMNVEV (reference sequence). The length of the CDR3 is 14 residues. The V segment lost 7 bases and the J segment 5 bases; nucleotides outside the gene matches: 8. CDR3 region: CASTATGGYTEAFF. CDR3 sequence (DNA): TGTGCCAGCACCGCGACAGGGGGATATACTGAAGCTTTCTTT.

The rearrangement links TRBV2 to TRBJ2-3; D is possibly TRBD1 or TRBD2 (6 bases each). This CDR3 has 18 amino acids. Germline V CDR1 and CDR2: SNHLY, FYNNEI. With 8 bases removed from V and 2 bases from J, the gap between germline ends came to 26 bases. In DNA, the CDR3 is TGTGCCAGCCTTGGACCGAGGGGGGTTGAGTTTCTCACAGATACGCAGTATTTT. Protein product: CASLGPRGVEFLTDTQYF. The entire variable domain, with the rest obtained from reference TRBV2 and TRBJ2-3, is as follows: EPEVTQTPSHQVTQMGQEVILRCVPISNHLYFYWYRQILGQKVEFLVSFYNNEISEKSEIFDDQFSVERPDGSNFTLKIRSTKLEDSAMYFCASLGPRGVEFLTDTQYFGPGTRLTVL.

This sequence joins TRBV28 and TRBJ1-1, with D uncertain. V was shortened by 7 bases and J by 1 base, with 13 bases between the two germline ends. The CDR3 has 14 residues. Germline assignment: CDR1 MDHEN and CDR2 SYDVKM. The CDR3 spells CASTLIPANTEAFF. In nucleotides, the CDR3 is TGTGCCAGCACCCTTATACCAGCGAACACTGAAGCTTTCTTT.

This chain connects TRBV27 to TRBJ1-6; TRBD1 might be the D (6 bases). Per the germline V gene, CDR1 is MNHEY and CDR2 is SMNVEV (reference sequence). CDR3 length: 12 residues. V lost 6 bases and J lost 9, with 9 bases in between. The DNA of the CDR3 is TGTGCCAGCAGCGAACAGGGTTCACCCCTCCACTTT. This translates into CASSEQGSPLHF.

This clonotype was picked up one time. The chain has TRBV13 and TRBJ1-1, with 10 bases that match TRBD1. CDR1 and CDR2 from the germline V gene are PRHDT and FYEKMQ (reference sequence). V lost 5 bases, J lost 4 bases, and 4 bases stayed unmatched. This CDR3 is 14 amino acids long. Here the CDR3 reads CASSKGQGSTEAFF. DNA of the CDR3: TGTGCCAGCAGCAAGGGACAGGGGAGCACTGAAGCTTTCTTT.

J is TRBJ2-3 and V is TRBV19, with TRBD2 identical over 10 bases. V gave up 4 bases and J gave up 2 bases; unmatched junction bases: 6. Germline values: CDR1 LNHDA, CDR2 SQIVND (reference sequence). This CDR3 contains 16 residues. The CDR3 bases are TGTGCCAGTAGTAGGACTAGCGGAACTCTCACAGATACGCAGTATTTT. This sequence encodes CASSRTSGTLTDTQYF.

The rearrangement links TRBV20-1 to TRBJ2-1, with 11 bases fitting TRBD2. V shed 1 base and J 2 bases; nucleotides not matched to a gene: 1. From germline, CDR1 is DFQATT and CDR2 SNEGSKA (reference sequence). The CDR3 has 15 amino acids. In nucleotides, the CDR3 is TGCAGTGCTAGAGTAGCGGGGGGGACCTACAATGAGCAGTTCTTC. It specifies CSARVAGGTYNEQFF.

The chain employs TRBV6-1 and TRBJ2-3; 14 bases align to TRBD2. J gave up 7 bases and V 5 bases, and 8 bases lay outside the gene matches. The germline V gene encodes CDR1 MNHNS and CDR2 SASEGT. The CDR3 consists of 16 residues. For the CDR3, the DNA is TGTGCCAGCAGTCTGACTAGCGGGGGGGCTTTGTATACGCAGTATTTT. This gives the protein CASSLTSGGALYTQYF.

This chain links TRBV7-2 with TRBJ1-5; D not certain. Germline lookup yields CDR1 SGHTA and CDR2 FQGNSA. This CDR3 has 14 residues. Trimming left V 5 bases short and J 2 bases short, with 10 bases between. As DNA, the CDR3 is TGTGCCAGCAGCGCACCTTCGGGCAATCAGCCCCAGCATTTT. Translated, it gives CASSAPSGNQPQHF.

The chain carries TRBV6-6 and TRBJ2-7; possibly TRBD1 for D (5 bases). Germline V CDR1 and CDR2: MNHNY, SVGAGI (reference sequence). The CDR3 extends over 14 amino acids. V was cut by 2 bases and J by 2 bases, with 10 bases left in between. CDR3 sequence: CASSYEAGTYEQYF. CDR3 DNA: TGTGCCAGCAGTTACGAGGCAGGGACCTACGAGCAGTACTTC.

The chain recombines TRBV7-9 with TRBJ2-7, with D possibly TRBD1 on 6 matching bases. The CDR3 length is 13 residues. V gave up 3 bases and J gave up 4 bases, with 10 bases separating them. Germline values: CDR1 SEHNR, CDR2 FQNEAQ (reference sequence). The CDR3 nucleotides are TGTGCCAGCAGCTTGGACAGCATTTACGAGCAGTACTTC. This codes for CASSLDSIYEQYF.